Here is one TCR beta chain with its context. The antigen is unknown. The CDR3 consists of 13 residues. Trimming took 4 bases from V and 4 from J, leaving 8 bases between them. The data stem from a study of vaccination effects on CD4 cells after COVID-19. About the research overall: A few convalescent patients were sampled early and late after vaccination.

Only in-frame clones appear in the TCRdb table, and some are missing; sequencing was by immunoSEQ multiplex PCR. This table has approximately 40,000 clones, 76% appearing once. The culture ran for approximately 11 days before CD4+ T cells were isolated. By PCR, the person was confirmed to have had SARS-CoV-2 infection between March and December 2020. All study participants received two doses of BNT162b2 or mRNA-1273 vaccine. The chain uses TRBV12-3 or TRBV12-4 and TRBJ1-5; D gene unclear. Sequences were derived from CD4+ T cells from PBMCs cultured without peptide, sampled after COVID-19 vaccination. This clonotype was obtained from a human donor who had a prior SARS-CoV-2 infection. The CDR3 DNA follows: TGTGCCAGCAGTTCCCTTGATAATCAGCCCCAGCATTTT. Residues: CASSSLDNQPQHF.